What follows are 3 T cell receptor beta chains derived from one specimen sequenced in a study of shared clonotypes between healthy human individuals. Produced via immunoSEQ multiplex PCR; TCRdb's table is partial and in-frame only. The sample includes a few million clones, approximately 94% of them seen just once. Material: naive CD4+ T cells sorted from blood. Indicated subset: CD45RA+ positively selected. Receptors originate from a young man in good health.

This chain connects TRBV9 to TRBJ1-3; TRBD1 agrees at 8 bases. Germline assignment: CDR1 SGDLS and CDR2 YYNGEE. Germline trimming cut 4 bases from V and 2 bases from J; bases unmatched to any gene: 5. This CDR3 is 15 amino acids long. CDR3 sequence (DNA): TGTGCCAGCAGCAAACAGGGGGGTCCTGGAAACACCATATATTTT. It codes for CASSKQGGPGNTIYF.

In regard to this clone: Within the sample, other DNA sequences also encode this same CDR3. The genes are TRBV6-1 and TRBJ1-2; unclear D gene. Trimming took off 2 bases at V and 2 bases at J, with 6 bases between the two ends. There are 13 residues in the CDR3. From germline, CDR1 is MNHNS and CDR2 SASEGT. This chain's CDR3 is CASSETVNYGYTF. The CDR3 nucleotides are TGTGCCAGCAGTGAAACAGTGAACTATGGCTACACCTTC.

Here the CDR3 DNA reads TGTGCCAGCAGCCCTGGGACAGACACAGATACGCAGTATTTT. This codes for CASSPGTDTDTQYF. The chain uses TRBV11-3 and TRBJ2-3; TRBD1 matches 7 bases. Germline CDR1 is SGHNT and CDR2 is YENEEA. CDR3 size: 14 residues. The V gene end was trimmed by 5 bases and the J gene end by 2 bases; junction bases not matched to a gene: 4.